Below, 20 T cell receptor beta chains from the same sample are listed, as sequenced in a study of T cells in localized non-small cell lung cancer (dated by TCRdb to 2019 to 2021). Libraries were built with the immunoSEQ multiplex PCR assay. Not all clones reach the TCRdb copy of this immuneACCESS table, which keeps in-frame sequences only. Checked studies attribute under half of the gap to unresolved V genes and leave the rest unexplained. A total of tens of thousands of clones appear in this sample, roughly 92% of them only once. The biggest ten clones account for 7.1% of the sample. The source was peripheral blood, collected before any cancer treatment. The receptors here all came from a female donor at least 60 years old with stage I lung adenocarcinoma.

This chain links TRBV15 with TRBJ1-1; the D gene is possibly TRBD1 (6 bases). Between the trimmed V and J ends, which lost 7 bases and 7 bases, there was a span of 19 bases. Germline V gene data show CDR1 as LNHNV and CDR2 as YYDKDF (reference sequence). The CDR3 length is 14 residues. DNA for the CDR3: TGTGCCACCAACAGGGTAGGGGGATGGAGTGAAGCTTTCTTT. Its translation is CATNRVGGWSEAFF.

The chain joins TRBV5-1 to TRBJ2-5; D is ambiguous. The CDR3 totals 13 residues. Germline loops: CDR1 SGHRS, CDR2 YFSETQ. Trimming took off 5 bases at V and 2 bases at J, with 10 bases between the two ends. Here the CDR3 DNA reads TGCGCCAGCAGTTGGGAAGGGCAAGAGACCCAGTACTTC. Translated, it gives CASSWEGQETQYF.

The CDR3, as DNA: TGTGCCAGCAGTTATTCGGAGCAGCCTAATGAAAAACTGTTTTTT. It specifies CASSYSEQPNEKLFF. V and J are TRBV6-5 and TRBJ1-4; D remains unclear. Trimming removed 3 bases at V and 3 bases at J, with 11 bases between. Looked up from germline, CDR1 is MNHEY and CDR2 is SVGAGI. This CDR3 has 15 residues.

J is TRBJ1-2 and V is TRBV7-6, with D hard to call. V lost 1 base and J lost 8, with 14 bases in between. The CDR3 is made up of 14 amino acids. Per germline, CDR1 SGHVS and CDR2 FNYEAQ. The DNA of the CDR3 is TGTGCCAGCAGCTTAGGTTGGGCGTACTCCGGCTACACCTTC. Amino acid sequence: CASSLGWAYSGYTF.

The chain combines TRBV7-2 with TRBJ1-4; unclear D gene. The CDR3 extends over 14 amino acids. From germline, CDR1 is SGHTA and CDR2 FQGNSA. Trimming took off 4 bases at V and 7 bases at J, with 13 bases between the two ends. The CDR3 nucleotides are TGTGCCAGCAGCTCGGTGCACGACGGTGAAAAACTGTTTTTT. Its protein is CASSSVHDGEKLFF.

The CDR3 sequence: CASSEPMGGLIYGYTF. CDR3 nucleotide sequence: TGTGCCAGCAGTGAACCTATGGGGGGGCTGATCTATGGCTACACCTTC. This chain uses TRBV6-1 with TRBJ1-2; D perhaps matches TRBD1 (6 bases). With 2 bases removed from V and 4 bases from J, the gap between germline ends came to 17 bases. The CDR3 is 16 amino acids. The germline CDR1 and CDR2 sequences are MNHNS and SASEGT.

This chain links TRBV7-9 with TRBJ2-3, with 10 positions matching TRBD2. The CDR3 sequence is 16 residues long. From germline, CDR1 is SEHNR and CDR2 FQNEAQ (reference sequence). After removal of 1 base from V and 2 bases from J, the junction contained 3 bases not matched to a gene. CDR3 amino acids: CASSLGLAGDTDTQYF. Here the CDR3 DNA reads TGTGCCAGCAGCTTAGGGCTAGCGGGGGACACAGATACGCAGTATTTT. Filled out from reference TRBV7-9 and TRBJ2-3, the complete variable domain reads DTGVSQNPRHKITKRGQNVTFRCDPISEHNRLYWYRQTLGQGPEFLTYFQNEAQLEKSRLLSDRFSAERPKGSFSTLEIQRTEQGDSAMYLCASSLGLAGDTDTQYFGPGTRLTVL.

The DNA for the CDR3 is TGTGCCAGCAGCTTTAGCGGGGGGGCGCGCAATGAGCAGTTCTTC. Translation: CASSFSGGARNEQFF. The chain employs TRBV5-4 and TRBJ2-1; 11 bases map to TRBD2. This CDR3 region has 15 residues. The germline CDR1 and CDR2 sequences are SGHNT and YYREEE (reference sequence). With 2 bases clipped from V and 6 bases from J, the junction kept 4 bases outside the gene matches.

The rearrangement joins TRBV19 to TRBJ1-1, with TRBD1 matching over 10 bases. The germline gives CDR1 LNHDA, CDR2 SQIVND (reference sequence). This CDR3 comprises 17 residues. V gave up 3 bases and J gave up 3 bases; unmatched junction bases: 10. CDR3 sequence: CASSMRDRGRWDTEAFF. The CDR3 DNA reads as TGTGCCAGTAGTATGAGGGACAGGGGAAGATGGGACACTGAAGCTTTCTTT.

This sequence joins TRBV27 and TRBJ2-1; 10 bases line up with TRBD1. CDR1 is MNHEY, CDR2 SMNVEV, per germline (reference sequence). The CDR3 runs to 14 residues. V lost 5 bases to trimming and J lost 5 bases; unmatched junction nucleotides: 3. The CDR3 protein is CASSPGQGNNEQFF. The DNA for the CDR3 is TGTGCCAGCAGTCCGGGACAGGGGAACAATGAGCAGTTCTTC.

The CDR3 spells CASSLPSGGTKETQYF. Written as DNA, the CDR3 is TGTGCCAGCAGCTTACCAAGCGGGGGGACGAAAGAGACCCAGTACTTC. The chain is built from TRBV7-2 and TRBJ2-5; TRBD2 matches 9 bases. CDR1 SGHTA and CDR2 FQGNSA come from the germline V gene. The CDR3 is 16 amino acids. Trimming removed 2 bases from V and 3 bases from J; junction bases left unmatched: 7.

The chain links TRBV5-1 to TRBJ1-1; 9 bases map to TRBD1. With 0 bases clipped from V and 4 bases from J, the junction kept 1 base outside the gene matches. This CDR3 comprises 14 residues. Germline CDR1 reads SGHRS; CDR2 reads YFSETQ. CDR3 sequence reads: CASSLDRGLTEAFF. The CDR3, as DNA: TGCGCCAGCAGCTTGGACAGGGGGCTCACTGAAGCTTTCTTT.

J is TRBJ2-7 and V is TRBV30; D may be TRBD2 (7 bases). The germline V gene encodes CDR1 GTSNPN and CDR2 SVGIG (reference sequence). The CDR3 extends over 11 amino acids. The V gene lost 4 bases and the J gene lost 9 bases, with 13 bases spanning the gap. The CDR3 DNA reads TGTGCCTGGATGTACGGGGGGCGGCAGTACTTC. Encoded protein: CAWMYGGRQYF.

The rearrangement joins TRBV7-9 to TRBJ2-5; a weak D match, TRBD1 (6 bases). Germline lookup yields CDR1 SEHNR and CDR2 FQNEAQ (reference sequence). The V gene lost 5 bases and the J gene lost 4 bases, with 14 bases spanning the gap. The length of the CDR3 is 14 residues. CDR3 sequence: CASSLGDNRETQYF. In DNA form, the CDR3 reads TGTGCCAGCAGCCTGGGGGACAACCGAGAGACCCAGTACTTC.

This chain uses TRBV5-5 with TRBJ1-4, with 7 bases aligning to TRBD1. CDR1 is SGHKS and CDR2 is YYEKEE in the germline V gene (reference sequence). The CDR3 loop spans 14 amino acids. The junction had 5 bases not matched to a gene; V was cut back by 2 bases and J by 7 bases. CDR3 amino acids: CASSFRGVVEKLFF. The CDR3 DNA reads TGTGCCAGCAGCTTCAGGGGGGTGGTTGAAAAACTGTTTTTT.

V and J are TRBV11-3 and TRBJ2-7, with D possibly being TRBD1 (5 bases). This CDR3 comprises 12 residues. Germline CDR1 SGHNT, CDR2 YENEEA. V was shortened by 1 base and J by 4 bases, with 5 bases between the two germline ends. The CDR3 sequence: CASSLGTYEQYF. CDR3 in DNA: TGTGCCAGCAGCTTAGGGACATACGAGCAGTACTTC.

This clone is medium-sized (0.01 to 0.1%) within its sample. The chain's CDR3 is CASSPGGEQFF. The CDR3 nucleotides are TGTGCCAGCAGTCCGGGCGGGGAGCAGTTCTTC. The chain has TRBV25-1 and TRBJ2-1; D is perhaps TRBD2 (5 bases). The CDR3 totals 11 residues. V lost 5 bases to trimming and J lost 10 bases, with 9 bases between them. Germline lookup yields CDR1 MGHDK and CDR2 SYGVNS.

The V call is TRBV19, the J call TRBJ1-5; D remains ambiguous. V was cut by 7 bases and J by 1 base, with 20 bases left in between. Germline CDR1 and CDR2: LNHDA and SQIVND (reference sequence). This CDR3 is built from 17 residues. CDR3 region: CASTPSFSTVSNQPQHF. The CDR3, as DNA: TGTGCCAGTACCCCATCTTTTTCGACGGTCAGCAATCAGCCCCAGCATTTT.

This chain connects TRBV7-6 to TRBJ1-5, with a tentative D call TRBD1 (5 bases). V was cut by 2 bases and J by 7 bases, with 21 bases left in between. Germline loops: CDR1 SGHVS, CDR2 FNYEAQ. The CDR3 spans 17 residues. The DNA for the CDR3 is TGTGCCAGCAGCTTATTAGGTAATTCGGCAGGGCGCCAGCCCCAGCATTTT. It codes for CASSLLGNSAGRQPQHF.

The CDR3 spells CASSPPGDNYGYTF. CDR3 sequence (DNA): TGTGCCAGCTCACCACCGGGGGACAACTATGGCTACACCTTC. V gene TRBV18 combines with J gene TRBJ1-2; weak D call: TRBD1 (5 bases). Germline CDR1 and CDR2: KGHSH and LQKENI. The CDR3 sequence is 14 residues long. Trimming took 0 bases from V and 2 from J, leaving 7 bases between them. The complete variable domain, with remaining parts taken from reference TRBV18 and TRBJ1-2, reads NAGVMQNPRHLVRRRGQEARLRCSPMKGHSHVYWYRQLPEEGLKFMVYLQKENIIDESGMPKERFSAEFPKEGPSILRIQQVVRGDSAAYFCASSPPGDNYGYTFGSGTRLTVV.